This T cell receptor beta chain emerged from a study of T cells in localized non-small cell lung cancer. In this sample, this clone turned up once. Antigen: not known. This CDR3 contains 16 residues. Trimming took 6 bases from V and 4 from J; bases not matched to a gene: 9. The germline V gene encodes CDR1 SNHLY and CDR2 FYNNEI. Study observations and caveats: Adjacent lung had a median roughly 61 of the 100 largest tumor clones. The highest T cell clonality was in uninvolved adjacent lung, above tumor. Investigators sequenced only a single tumor region, leaving heterogeneity possible.

Clones were read by immunoSEQ multiplex PCR, and TCRdb kept only the in-frame ones, dropping some. The sample includes fewer than 25,000 clones, 85% to 90% of them seen just once. The sequencing here drew on peripheral blood, taken before any cancer treatment. The sequence derives from a male donor aged 60 or older with stage I lung adenocarcinoma. The chain joins TRBV2 to TRBJ2-5, with 12 positions matching TRBD2. DNA for the CDR3: TGTGCCAGCAGAGCCTCACTAGCGGGGGGATCAGAGACCCAGTACTTC. The encoded protein is CASRASLAGGSETQYF.